The 8 T cell receptor beta chains given below trace back to one sample, sequenced in a study of cytomegalovirus exposure and HLA in healthy donors. Method: immunoSEQ multiplex PCR; TCRdb's copy keeps in-frame clones and lacks some. The table shows 150,000 to 200,000 clones, with roughly 86% occurring only once. The source material was PBMCs. The receptors were gathered from a young woman in good health and CMV-seropositive.

The chain carries TRBV6-5 and TRBJ2-7; TRBD2 agrees at 9 bases. V gave up 8 bases and J gave up 3 bases; unmatched junction bases: 2. The CDR3 totals 12 residues. The germline V gene has CDR1 MNHEY and CDR2 SVGAGI. Here the CDR3 reads CASQREDYEQYF. For the CDR3, the DNA is TGTGCCAGCCAGCGGGAGGACTACGAGCAGTACTTC.

This clone was found once. The gene calls are TRBV7-2 and TRBJ2-1; 8 bases fit TRBD2. This CDR3 is built from 15 residues. Germline assignment: CDR1 SGHTA and CDR2 FQGNSA. V gave up 6 bases and J gave up 4 bases; unmatched junction bases: 8. The CDR3 bases are TGTGCCAGCAGGGCCGGGACTAGTGCGTACAATGAGCAGTTCTTC. It codes for CASRAGTSAYNEQFF.

This clone has just a few counts. The chain joins TRBV27 to TRBJ2-2, with TRBD2 identical over 7 bases. The J segment lost 5 bases and the V segment lost 4 bases, leaving 13 bases of the junction unmatched. Looked up from germline, CDR1 is MNHEY and CDR2 is SMNVEV (reference sequence). The CDR3 covers 17 residues. DNA of the CDR3: TGTGCCAGCAGTTGGGAGCGTCCAGGCGGGAGAACCGGGGAGCTGTTTTTT. It codes for CASSWERPGGRTGELFF.

V gene TRBV28 combines with J gene TRBJ2-7; maybe TRBD2 (6 bases). CDR3 length equals 14 residues. Per germline, CDR1 MDHEN and CDR2 SYDVKM. V was trimmed by 5 bases and J by 3 bases, leaving 14 bases between them. The CDR3 spells CASSLIAGNYEQYF. As DNA, the CDR3 is TGTGCCAGCAGTCTAATCGCGGGGAACTACGAGCAGTACTTC.

This clone was seen once. The V call is TRBV7-3, the J call TRBJ2-1; D is perhaps TRBD2 (5 bases). Germline lookup yields CDR1 SGHTA and CDR2 FQGTGA. V gave up 0 bases and J gave up 6 bases, with 12 bases separating them. The CDR3 consists of 15 residues. The CDR3 DNA is TGTGCCAGCAGCTTAACTAGCGCTTGGGTCAATGAGCAGTTCTTC. Translated: CASSLTSAWVNEQFF.

This rearrangement joins TRBV18 to TRBJ1-2; D is perhaps TRBD1 (6 bases). The germline V gene encodes CDR1 KGHSH and CDR2 LQKENI. The V end was cut by 1 base, the J end by 4 bases, with 19 bases between. This CDR3 contains 17 residues. Here the CDR3 DNA reads TGTGCCAGCTCACCACGCGGAGCGGGACAAACTATCTATGGCTACACCTTC. It yields the protein CASSPRGAGQTIYGYTF.

V and J are TRBV27 and TRBJ1-4; the D is unclear. V dropped 1 base and J dropped 4 bases, with 7 bases sitting between them. The CDR3 runs 14 residues. CDR1 MNHEY and CDR2 SMNVEV come from the germline V gene (reference sequence). The CDR3 here is CASSLLADNEKLFF. The CDR3 bases are TGTGCCAGCAGTTTATTGGCAGATAATGAAAAACTGTTTTTT.

The J gene is TRBJ2-1, the V gene TRBV10-3; the match to TRBD2 covers 9 bases. Trimming cost V 10 bases and J 6 bases; bases outside gene matches: 7. The CDR3 loop spans 13 amino acids. CDR1 ENHRY and CDR2 SYGVKD come from the germline V gene. CDR3 in amino acids: CANAGGPGNEQFF. DNA of the CDR3: TGTGCCAACGCGGGAGGGCCAGGCAATGAGCAGTTCTTC.